The present T cell receptor (beta chain) was sequenced within a study of response to subunit inactivated influenza vaccine. Whole-study findings and limits: With each seasonal influenza vaccination, the authors suggested, few new T cells are recruited.

There are 13 residues in the CDR3. V shed 9 bases and J 5 bases; nucleotides not matched to a gene: 7. A few counts support this clonotype. Its antigen is not known. One entry per CDR3 protein, called by TCRdb with MiXCR from the RT-PCR reads. The sample consists of more than 600,000 distinct CDR3 sequences, about a fifth of them appearing once. This chain joins TRBV12-3 or TRBV12-4 and TRBJ2-3, with 8 bases lining up with TRBD2. This TCR derives from a man in his fifties or sixties who received an inactivated influenza vaccine. Sequencing was performed on PBMCs from blood, taken 5 days after vaccination. DNA for the CDR3: TGTGCCAGTACCCAACGGGGGGGAGATACGCAGTATTTT. Its protein product is CASTQRGGDTQYF.